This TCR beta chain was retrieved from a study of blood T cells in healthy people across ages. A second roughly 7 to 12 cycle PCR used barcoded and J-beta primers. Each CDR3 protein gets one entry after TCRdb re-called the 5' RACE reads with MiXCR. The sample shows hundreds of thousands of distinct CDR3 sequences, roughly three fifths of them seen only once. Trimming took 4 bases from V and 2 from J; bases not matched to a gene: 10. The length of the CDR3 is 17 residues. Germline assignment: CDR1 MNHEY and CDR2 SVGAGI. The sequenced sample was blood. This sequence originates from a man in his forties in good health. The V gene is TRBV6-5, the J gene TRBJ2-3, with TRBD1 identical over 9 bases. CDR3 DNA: TGTGCCAGCAGTTCAGTATCGGGACAGGGTTTCACAGATACGCAGTATTTT. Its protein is CASSSVSGQGFTDTQYF.